A selection of T cell receptor beta chains follows, all from one sample in a study of shared clonotypes between healthy human individuals. Clones were sequenced by immunoSEQ multiplex PCR, and TCRdb holds only the in-frame ones, with some missing. The sample shows some 580,000 clones, 95% to 98% of them seen only once. The sample was naive CD8+ T cells sorted from blood. These receptors were taken from a man younger than 40 in good health. Both conserved end residues are part of each CDR3. The D gene is left open where the match is weak. Size values are once, few and many counts, or a class for expanded clones, and some rows have none.

CDR3 DNA,CDR3 protein,J gene,clone size,V gene,D gene
TGTGCCAGCTCGCCGGGACACGGATCCTACGAGCAGTACTTC,CASSPGHGSYEQYF,TRBJ2-7,NA,TRBV18,NA
TGTGCCAGCGAGAGACTCACCGGGGAGCTGTTTTTT,CASERLTGELFF,TRBJ2-2,NA,TRBV7-8,NA
TGTGCCAGCAGTTTAATGAGGGAAGCCTCCTACGAGCAGTACTTC,CASSLMREASYEQYF,TRBJ2-7,NA,TRBV27,NA
TGTGCCAGCAGTTCGGGTTTTTCCTACGAGCAGTACTTC,CASSSGFSYEQYF,TRBJ2-7,NA,TRBV28,NA
TGCGCCAGCAGCTTTATTAGCGGTTACGAGCAGTACTTC,CASSFISGYEQYF,TRBJ2-7,NA,TRBV5-1,NA
TGTGCCACCAGGGAACGGACAGTCGGGACCTACGAGCAGTACTTC,CATRERTVGTYEQYF,TRBJ2-7,once,TRBV15,NA
TGTGCCAGCAGTTTAACTACTAGCGGGGCCTACGAGCAGTACTTC,CASSLTTSGAYEQYF,TRBJ2-7,NA,TRBV27,TRBD2
TGTGCCAGCAAGGGTCGTCAAGTGAGAGACAATGAGCAGTTCTTC,CASKGRQVRDNEQFF,TRBJ2-1,NA,TRBV7-2,NA
TGTGCCAGCAGTGTAGCGGGAGGGAACACCGGGGAGCTGTTTTTT,CASSVAGGNTGELFF,TRBJ2-2,NA,TRBV2,TRBD2
TGTGCCAGCAGTCACGACAGGTACAATGAGCAGTTCTTC,CASSHDRYNEQFF,TRBJ2-1,NA,TRBV7-3,NA
TGTGCAAGTCGCGAGCAGGGGGCGTCCAATGAAAAACTGTTTTTT,CASREQGASNEKLFF,TRBJ1-4,NA,TRBV12-2,NA
TGTGCCAGCAGCTTAGGAGTAGCTGGACCCAAGGCTCCGCAGTATTTT,CASSLGVAGPKAPQYF,TRBJ2-3,NA,TRBV13,NA
TGTGCCAGCAGCCCCCCAGGGGGACACCCGCCCTACGAGCAGTACTTC,CASSPPGGHPPYEQYF,TRBJ2-7,NA,TRBV13,TRBD1
TGTGCCAGCAGTGAAGGTAGAACCTACAATGAGCAGTTCTTC,CASSEGRTYNEQFF,TRBJ2-1,NA,TRBV2,NA
TGTGCCAGCAGCTCACTAGCGGGAGGCTACAATGAGCAGTTCTTC,CASSSLAGGYNEQFF,TRBJ2-1,NA,TRBV27,TRBD2
TGTGCCAGCAGTAACAATCCGGGACAGGTAAACAATGAGCAGTTCTTC,CASSNNPGQVNNEQFF,TRBJ2-1,once,TRBV27,TRBD1
TGTGCCAGCAGAACAATGGGAGCGAATGAGCAGTTCTTC,CASRTMGANEQFF,TRBJ2-1,NA,TRBV11-2,NA
TGTGCCAGTAGTATAGATCTTGGGGCCATGAACACTGAAGCTTTCTTT,CASSIDLGAMNTEAFF,TRBJ1-1,NA,TRBV19,NA
TGCGCCAGCAGTGAGGCCTCCACGGACAGGGGGCGCTCCTACGAGCAGTACTTC,CASSEASTDRGRSYEQYF,TRBJ2-7,NA,TRBV10-1,TRBD1
TGTGCCAGCAGCGGTTCTCATCCTAGCGGGAGGGAACTTAAAAGGGAGCTGTTTTTT,CASSGSHPSGRELKRELFF,TRBJ2-2,NA,TRBV7-9,TRBD2
TGTGCCAGCAGCGTAGCTAGCGGGAATAGCGGGGAGCTGTTTTTT,CASSVASGNSGELFF,TRBJ2-2,NA,TRBV9,TRBD2
TGTGCCAGCAGCTCCCCAGGGATCACCTACGAGCAGTACTTC,CASSSPGITYEQYF,TRBJ2-7,NA,TRBV7-9,NA
TGCGCCAGCAGCTTGGGGCTAGCGGGAGTGGGATTCTACGAGCAGTACTTC,CASSLGLAGVGFYEQYF,TRBJ2-7,NA,TRBV5-1,TRBD2
TGTGCCAGCAGCCCCGGGGTGGAGACCCAGTACTTC,CASSPGVETQYF,TRBJ2-5,NA,TRBV11-1,NA
TGTGCCAGCAGCGACTGGACTAGCGGGAGGTACACCGGGGAGCTGTTTTTT,CASSDWTSGRYTGELFF,TRBJ2-2,NA,TRBV9,TRBD2
TGTGCCAGCAGCCCTGGACTAGCGGGAGGCGAAAATGCCTACGAGCAGTACTTC,CASSPGLAGGENAYEQYF,TRBJ2-7,once,TRBV7-6,TRBD2
TGTGCCAGTAGTAATCAGTTGGGAACCTACGAGCAGTACTTC,CASSNQLGTYEQYF,TRBJ2-7,NA,TRBV19,NA
TGCGCCAGCAGCCGAACGACAGGGAGGGAAGAGACCCAGTACTTC,CASSRTTGREETQYF,TRBJ2-5,NA,TRBV5-1,NA
TGTGCCAGCAGCGCCCCTCAGCAGGGGGCGATAGACAATGAGCAGTTCTTC,CASSAPQQGAIDNEQFF,TRBJ2-1,NA,TRBV9,TRBD1
TGCGCCAGCAGTGACCCTGGTCGGGGGGACTACGAGCAGTACTTC,CASSDPGRGDYEQYF,TRBJ2-7,NA,TRBV10-2,TRBD2
TGTGCCAGCAGTAGCGGGGCGAACACTGAAGCTTTCTTT,CASSSGANTEAFF,TRBJ1-1,NA,TRBV27,NA
TGCGCCAGCAGCTCCGATCTAGCGAATGAGCAGTTCTTC,CASSSDLANEQFF,TRBJ2-1,NA,TRBV5-1,NA
TGCGCCAGCAGCTTGGCCTTGTCAGGGGGAACAGACAATGAGCAGTTCTTC,CASSLALSGGTDNEQFF,TRBJ2-1,NA,TRBV5-1,TRBD1
TGTGCCAGCAGCTTTGTGGTTAGGGGCGCCGGGGAGCTGTTTTTT,CASSFVVRGAGELFF,TRBJ2-2,NA,TRBV7-9,NA
TGTGCCAGCAGCCCCGGGCAGGGTAGGCACGAGCAGTACTTC,CASSPGQGRHEQYF,TRBJ2-7,NA,TRBV7-9,NA